This record covers a single T cell receptor beta chain. As processed by the authors: Estimates of nucleated cell counts were drawn from the amplification of reference gene primers. Sequencing was performed with immunoSEQ multiplex PCR; in TCRdb, only in-frame clones are kept and a portion is missing. V and J calls and clone size are as listed in that table; D and trimming were resolved from the DNA. The data show more than 200,000 clones, approximately 86% seen once. The entry originates in a study of blood T cell repertoires in COVID-19. Overall study: Researchers got acute and convalescent COVID-19 samples from the United States, Italy and Spain. Sample material is recorded as cDNA or gDNA derived from T cells, B-cell-depleted T cells, or PBMCs.

Enrollment of patients from Seattle took place during active infection, with longitudinal follow-up. Germline CDR1 is SGHVS and CDR2 is FNYEAQ. CDR3 size: 15 residues. The junction had 5 bases not matched to a gene; V was cut back by 8 bases and J by 4 bases. Sequenced: peripheral blood. The V call is TRBV7-6, the J call TRBJ2-1; 13 bases are a match to TRBD2. The TCR was taken from an older woman with COVID-19, enrolled during active disease. For the CDR3, the DNA is TGTGCCAGCGTACTAGCGGGAGGGACTTACAATGAGCAGTTCTTC. This sequence encodes CASVLAGGTYNEQFF.